The 27 T cell receptor beta chains given below trace back to one sample, sequenced in a study of T cell changes during pregnancy in multiple sclerosis. The assay was immunoSEQ multiplex PCR, and TCRdb's table has in-frame clones only and misses some. The data show over 45,000 clones, with 90% to 95% seen just once and roughly 2.3% held by the top ten. The specimen was peripheral blood, collected in the third trimester of pregnancy. Receptors originate from a female donor with multiple sclerosis, enrolled in a pregnancy study.

The count of this clone is one. The V and J genes are TRBV13 and TRBJ2-7; no clear D gene. The CDR3 loop spans 13 amino acids. Germline V gene data show CDR1 as PRHDT and CDR2 as FYEKMQ (reference sequence). V gave up 5 bases and J gave up 3 bases, with 11 bases separating them. CDR3 in amino acids: CASSPTQYYEQYF. CDR3 DNA sequence: TGTGCCAGCAGCCCTACCCAATACTACGAGCAGTACTTC.

This chain links TRBV7-2 with TRBJ2-1; D is perhaps TRBD2 (6 bases). V gave up 1 base and J gave up 8 bases, with 12 bases separating them. The CDR3 has 14 amino acids. The V gene's germline CDR1 is SGHTA and CDR2 FQGNSA. The CDR3 protein is CASSLDGSRDEQFF. The CDR3 DNA follows: TGTGCCAGCAGCTTAGACGGGAGTAGGGATGAGCAGTTCTTC.

V usage is TRBV7-2 and J usage is TRBJ2-1; a weak D match, TRBD2 (6 bases). Trimming removed 0 bases at V and 5 bases at J, with 8 bases between. This CDR3 spans 14 amino acids. CDR1 is SGHTA and CDR2 is FQGNSA in the germline V gene. CDR3 residues: CASSLALANNEQFF. The DNA of the CDR3 is TGTGCCAGCAGCTTAGCACTAGCAAACAATGAGCAGTTCTTC.

The genes are TRBV29-1 and TRBJ2-7; 8 nucleotides match TRBD2. V was pared by 4 bases and J by 5 bases, with 10 bases of the junction left unmatched. The germline gives CDR1 SQVTM, CDR2 ANQGSEA. The CDR3 contains 14 residues. CDR3 nucleotides: TGCAGCGTTGCCCGGACTAGCCCCGGGGACGAGCAGTACTTC. This translates into CSVARTSPGDEQYF.

The V and J genes are TRBV28 and TRBJ2-5; weak D call: TRBD2 (5 bases). The germline gives CDR1 MDHEN, CDR2 SYDVKM. V lost 6 bases, J lost 9 bases, and 17 bases lay in between. CDR3 length: 13 amino acids. The CDR3 DNA follows: TGTGCCAGCAGATCGGACCGTTCCGGGGCCCAGTACTTC. Its protein is CASRSDRSGAQYF.

This clone was seen just once. The V gene is TRBV30, the J gene TRBJ1-2; a possible D gene is TRBD1 (5 bases). V lost 4 bases and J 1 base, leaving 13 bases between the germline ends. The CDR3 extends over 14 amino acids. Germline assignment: CDR1 GTSNPN and CDR2 SVGIG (reference sequence). The CDR3 DNA sequence: TGTGCCTGGAAACGTGACAGCAATAACTATGGCTACACCTTC. The encoded protein is CAWKRDSNNYGYTF.

The table lists this clone with a count of one. This chain connects TRBV28 to TRBJ1-5, with 9 nucleotides matching TRBD1. Germline lookup yields CDR1 MDHEN and CDR2 SYDVKM. The CDR3 is 15 amino acids. V lost 3 bases to trimming and J lost 3 bases; unmatched junction nucleotides: 3. The CDR3, as DNA: TGTGCCAGCAGTTTCGGGGACAGGGTCAATCAGCCCCAGCATTTT. Translated: CASSFGDRVNQPQHF.

The chain joins TRBV7-2 to TRBJ2-3; D may be TRBD2 (6 bases). CDR1 SGHTA and CDR2 FQGNSA come from the germline V gene. There are 14 residues in the CDR3. V dropped 5 bases and J dropped 1 base, with 10 bases sitting between them. The CDR3 loop is CASSPGLGTDTQYF. As DNA, the CDR3 is TGTGCCAGCAGCCCGGGACTTGGCACAGATACGCAGTATTTT.

DNA for the CDR3: TGCGCCAGCAGCTATAGAACTAGCGGATCCTACAATGAGCAGTTCTTC. Translating it yields CASSYRTSGSYNEQFF. The gene calls are TRBV4-3 and TRBJ2-1; 8 positions agree with TRBD2. This CDR3 is built from 16 residues. Per the germline V gene, CDR1 is LGHNA and CDR2 is YSLEER. The trim removed 5 bases at V and 1 base at J, leaving 7 bases unmatched.

Of note for this clone: This sample includes further DNA sequences coding for the same CDR3. V is TRBV2 and J is TRBJ2-2, with 9 bases identical to TRBD1. CDR1 and CDR2 (germline): SNHLY, FYNNEI. With V trimmed by 4 bases and J by 9 bases, 6 bases remained unmatched. The CDR3 sequence is 14 residues long. Written as DNA, the CDR3 is TGTGCCAGCAGTGTAACAGGGGGCATCTGGGAGCTGTTTTTT. It is translated as CASSVTGGIWELFF.

The gene calls are TRBV27 and TRBJ2-7, with 8 bases aligning to TRBD2. Germline V gene lookup returns CDR1 MNHEY and CDR2 SMNVEV (reference sequence). The V segment lost 5 bases and the J segment 5 bases; nucleotides outside the gene matches: 14. The CDR3 consists of 16 residues. CDR3 sequence: CASSPPIGRARNEQYF. CDR3 DNA: TGTGCCAGCAGTCCACCGATCGGGAGGGCGAGGAACGAGCAGTACTTC.

The gene calls are TRBV6-1 and TRBJ1-5; D is possibly TRBD1 (5 bases). Trimming shortened V by 1 base and J by 2 bases, and 12 bases separated the two germline ends. The CDR3 spans 16 residues. Germline V gene sequence: CDR1 MNHNS, CDR2 SASEGT. This chain's CDR3 is CASSEGGAIGNQPQHF. CDR3 sequence (DNA): TGTGCCAGCAGTGAAGGCGGGGCTATAGGCAATCAGCCCCAGCATTTT.

This chain connects TRBV18 to TRBJ2-1, with D possibly matching TRBD2 (5 bases). Germline V gives CDR1 KGHSH, CDR2 LQKENI. The CDR3 extends over 16 amino acids. V dropped 0 bases and J dropped 3 bases, with 12 bases sitting between them. The CDR3 region has the DNA TGTGCCAGCTCACCACCCGGCGGAGGTCTCTACAATGAGCAGTTCTTC. Translating gives CASSPPGGGLYNEQFF.

The chain uses TRBV6-5 and TRBJ2-1, with 9 bases fitting TRBD2. V dropped 6 bases and J dropped 8; count of bases not matched to a gene: 11. The germline CDR1 and CDR2 sequences are MNHEY and SVGAGI. The CDR3 is 15 residues long. The CDR3 bases are TGTGCCAGCAGGACTCTAGCGGGATCATTAGATGAGCAGTTCTTC. Amino acids: CASRTLAGSLDEQFF.

V usage is TRBV28 and J usage is TRBJ2-7; no firm D call. CDR1 and CDR2 (germline): MDHEN, SYDVKM. This CDR3 is built from 15 residues. Trimming stripped 5 bases from V and 2 bases from J, with 16 bases between. The CDR3 DNA reads as TGTGCCAGCAGTCCGAGGTTAGCCCTCGCCTACGAGCAGTACTTC. This sequence encodes CASSPRLALAYEQYF.

The rearrangement uses TRBV7-4 and TRBJ2-7; tentative D call: TRBD2 (6 bases). CDR1 is SGHVT, CDR2 SQSDAQ, per germline. Between the trimmed V and J ends, which lost 5 bases and 2 bases, there was a span of 13 bases. The CDR3 length is 14 residues. For the CDR3, the DNA is TGTGCCAGCAGCCCGGGACTCGGCACCTACGAGCAGTACTTC. This gives the protein CASSPGLGTYEQYF.

The chain carries TRBV5-4 and TRBJ2-5, with TRBD2 matching 10 bases. The V and J ends lost 1 base and 5 bases, in that order; junction bases with no gene match: 5. Looked up from germline, CDR1 is SGHNT and CDR2 is YYREEE (reference sequence). The CDR3 totals 15 residues. CDR3 coding DNA: TGTGCCAGCAGCTTGCCTAGCGGGAGTGACGAGACCCAGTACTTC. Its translation is CASSLPSGSDETQYF. The variable domain in full, completed from reference TRBV5-4 and TRBJ2-5, reads ETGVTQSPTHLIKTRGQQVTLRCSSQSGHNTVSWYQQALGQGPQFIFQYYREEENGRGNFPPRFSGLQFPNYSSELNVNALELDDSALYLCASSLPSGSDETQYFGPGTRLLVL.

V gene TRBV27 combines with J gene TRBJ2-3; 11 bases are a match to TRBD2. CDR1 and CDR2 from the germline V gene are MNHEY and SMNVEV (reference sequence). After removal of 3 bases from V and 2 bases from J, the junction contained 4 bases not matched to a gene. This CDR3 has 16 residues. The CDR3 bases are TGTGCCAGCAGTTTCGGGACTAGCGGATACACAGATACGCAGTATTTT. Its protein product is CASSFGTSGYTDTQYF.

This rearrangement joins TRBV6-6 to TRBJ2-2, with 9 bases identical to TRBD2. The germline V gene encodes CDR1 MNHNY and CDR2 SVGAGI (reference sequence). The CDR3 length is 14 residues. V lost 8 bases and J lost 8; bases outside the gene matches: 9. CDR3 amino acids: CASGSLAGKGELFF. The CDR3 DNA follows: TGTGCCAGCGGAAGCCTAGCGGGGAAGGGGGAGCTGTTTTTT.

The chain links TRBV18 to TRBJ2-2, with D perhaps TRBD1 (6 bases). Germline V gene sequence: CDR1 KGHSH, CDR2 LQKENI. The CDR3 is 16 amino acids. V was shortened by 1 base and J by 3 bases, with 12 bases between the two germline ends. The CDR3 coding sequence is TGTGCCAGCTCACCACGGGGCAGGGGTGACACCGGGGAGCTGTTTTTT. Its protein product is CASSPRGRGDTGELFF.

A single count supports this clone. The chain combines TRBV7-3 with TRBJ2-4; possible D gene TRBD2, 5 bases. Germline values: CDR1 SGHTA, CDR2 FQGTGA. V gave up 5 bases and J gave up 9 bases, with 23 bases separating them. The CDR3 totals 16 residues. The CDR3: CASSPDPAGSAGIQYF. The CDR3 DNA reads as TGTGCCAGCAGCCCGGATCCGGCGGGTAGCGCGGGCATTCAGTACTTC.

V gene TRBV9 combines with J gene TRBJ2-7; weak D call: TRBD1 (6 bases). The V and J ends lost 4 bases and 3 bases respectively, with 17 bases between them. The CDR3 has 15 amino acids. Germline V gene data show CDR1 as SGDLS and CDR2 as YYNGEE. The CDR3 nucleotides read TGTGCCAGCAGCCCCCCGGACAGCCCGAACTACGAGCAGTACTTC. Amino acids: CASSPPDSPNYEQYF.

The chain uses TRBV28 and TRBJ2-6; the D is unclear. This CDR3 comprises 16 residues. Trimming removed 1 base from V and 0 bases from J, with 7 bases in between. The germline V gene encodes CDR1 MDHEN and CDR2 SYDVKM. The CDR3 loop is CASSLYQNSGANVLTF. The CDR3 DNA sequence: TGTGCCAGCAGTTTATACCAGAACTCTGGGGCCAACGTCCTGACTTTC.

J is TRBJ2-7 and V is TRBV2; 9 bases are a match to TRBD1. CDR1 and CDR2 (germline): SNHLY, FYNNEI. This CDR3 contains 15 residues. Trimming at V came to 8 bases and at J to 6 bases, leaving 14 bases not matched to a gene. The CDR3 loop is CASSSAGTGSFEQYF. CDR3 nucleotide sequence: TGTGCCAGCTCATCCGCCGGGACAGGGTCTTTCGAGCAGTACTTC.

The gene calls are TRBV28 and TRBJ2-2, with 8 bases identical to TRBD2. V shed 5 bases and J 0 bases; nucleotides not matched to a gene: 8. Germline V lookup: CDR1 MDHEN, CDR2 SYDVKM. The CDR3 runs to 17 residues. CDR3 in amino acids: CASSIIGLAPNTGELFF. For the CDR3, the DNA is TGTGCCAGCAGTATTATAGGACTAGCCCCGAACACCGGGGAGCTGTTTTTT.

This clone was seen a handful of times. This chain uses TRBV10-3 with TRBJ2-7; TRBD1 matches 7 bases. V shed 4 bases and J 2 bases; nucleotides not matched to a gene: 8. Germline V CDR1 and CDR2: ENHRY, SYGVKD. CDR3 length: 15 amino acids. The CDR3 sequence: CAISVQGLQAYEQYF. The CDR3 DNA follows: TGTGCCATCAGTGTACAGGGGCTCCAAGCCTACGAGCAGTACTTC.

This chain links TRBV27 with TRBJ1-2, with a possible D match to TRBD1 (6 bases). Germline assignment: CDR1 MNHEY and CDR2 SMNVEV (reference sequence). The CDR3 sequence is 17 residues long. V was cut by 5 bases and J by 2 bases, with 21 bases left in between. The CDR3 DNA follows: TGTGCCAGCAGTAAAACTTACTGGACAGACCAGAACTATGGCTACACCTTC. Translation: CASSKTYWTDQNYGYTF.